Below are 3 T cell receptor beta chains sequenced from a single sample in a study of cytomegalovirus exposure and HLA in healthy donors. 13 Jbeta primers and 60 Vbeta primers were used for the PCR. Libraries were prepared by immunoSEQ multiplex PCR; TCRdb keeps only in-frame clonotypes and omits some of them. The sample lists approximately 300,000 clones, roughly 86% seen once, with 1.5% to 2.5% in the top ten. What was sequenced was PBMCs. Receptors were obtained from a woman in her thirties or forties in good health and CMV-seropositive.

The V call is TRBV28, the J call TRBJ2-2; tentative D call: TRBD1 (6 bases). The CDR3 has 15 amino acids. The germline V gene encodes CDR1 MDHEN and CDR2 SYDVKM. Between the trimmed V and J ends, which lost 8 bases and 6 bases, there was a span of 19 bases. The CDR3 here is CASDGSGAQAGELFF. CDR3 nucleotides: TGTGCCAGCGACGGGTCAGGGGCGCAAGCCGGGGAGCTGTTTTTT.

The genes are TRBV6-5 and TRBJ2-1, with a possible D match to TRBD1 (5 bases). The CDR3 is 15 residues long. Between the trimmed V and J ends, which lost 6 bases and 6 bases, there was a span of 18 bases. The germline V gene encodes CDR1 MNHEY and CDR2 SVGAGI. The CDR3 here is CASRPQDRRGNEQFF. In DNA, the CDR3 is TGTGCCAGCAGGCCTCAGGACCGAAGGGGCAATGAGCAGTTCTTC.

This chain connects TRBV5-5 to TRBJ2-2; D is uncertain. This CDR3 region has 13 residues. Germline lookup yields CDR1 SGHKS and CDR2 YYEKEE (reference sequence). V lost 2 bases and J lost 5, with 7 bases in between. CDR3 region: CASSFGATGELFF. CDR3 bases: TGTGCCAGCAGCTTTGGAGCAACCGGGGAGCTGTTTTTT.